This T cell receptor (beta chain) was identified in a study of blood T cell repertoires in COVID-19. The authors' processing: Nucleated cell number was recorded as an estimate derived from reference gene primer amplification. Method: immunoSEQ multiplex PCR; TCRdb's copy keeps in-frame clones and lacks some. Clone size and the V and J calls come from that table; the DNA yielded D and trimming. The sample lists a few hundred thousand clones; over 65% were seen once. Sequencing was performed on peripheral blood. This receptor was identified in a man in his 60s who had recovered from COVID-19.

CDR3 amino acids: CASSHDRGPEKLFF. The CDR3, as DNA: TGTGCCAGCTCACACGACAGGGGGCCAGAAAAACTGTTTTTT. The V gene is TRBV18, the J gene TRBJ1-4; TRBD1 matches 10 bases. This CDR3 has 14 residues. V gave up 4 bases and J gave up 8 bases; unmatched junction bases: 4. Germline loops: CDR1 KGHSH, CDR2 LQKENI.